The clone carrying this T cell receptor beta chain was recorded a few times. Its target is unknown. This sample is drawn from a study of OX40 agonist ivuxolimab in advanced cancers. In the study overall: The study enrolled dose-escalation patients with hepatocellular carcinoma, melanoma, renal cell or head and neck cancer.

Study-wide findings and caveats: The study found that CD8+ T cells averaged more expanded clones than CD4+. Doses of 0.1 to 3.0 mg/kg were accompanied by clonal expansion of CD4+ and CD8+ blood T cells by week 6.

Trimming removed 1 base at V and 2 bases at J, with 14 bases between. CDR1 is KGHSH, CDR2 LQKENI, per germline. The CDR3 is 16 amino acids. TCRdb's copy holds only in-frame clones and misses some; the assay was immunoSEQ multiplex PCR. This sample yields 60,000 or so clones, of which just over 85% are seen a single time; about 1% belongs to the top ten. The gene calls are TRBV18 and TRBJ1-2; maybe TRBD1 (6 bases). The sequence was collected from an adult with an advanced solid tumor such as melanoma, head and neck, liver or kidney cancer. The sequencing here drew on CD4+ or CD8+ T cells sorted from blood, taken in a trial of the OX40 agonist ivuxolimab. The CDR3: CASSPLARGVNYGYTF. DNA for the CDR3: TGTGCCAGCTCACCACTCGCCAGGGGTGTAAACTATGGCTACACCTTC.